The clone carrying this T cell receptor beta chain was recorded a few times. Its antigen is undetermined. The entry originates in a study of T cells after yellow fever vaccination. TCRdb reprocessed the 5' RACE reads with MiXCR, giving one entry per CDR3 protein. Among roughly 250,000 distinct CDR3 sequences listed, around 13% were seen once. The CDR3 is 15 amino acids. Trimming removed 5 bases at V and 2 bases at J, with 16 bases between. Study results and caveats: Overlap between CD4 and CD8 compartments was detected for a small share of clonotypes. Primary-vaccination clones mostly resurfaced post-booster (more than 95% CD4, 85% to 90% CD8).

Sequenced material: CD4+ T cells sorted from PBMCs, taken 45 days after the yellow fever booster vaccination. The receptor was derived from a man aged 30 to 45 who received the YFV17D yellow fever vaccine. This chain uses TRBV12-3 or TRBV12-4 with TRBJ2-7, with D perhaps given as TRBD1 or TRBD2 (6 bases each). The CDR3 DNA follows: TGTGCCAGCAGTCCCCCTACGGGGGCCACCTACGAGCAGTACTTC. Its protein product is CASSPPTGATYEQYF.